These 7 T cell receptor beta chains were all obtained from the same sample, sequenced in a study of control samples from healthy donors and cancer patients. Sequencing was performed with immunoSEQ multiplex PCR; in TCRdb, only in-frame clones are kept and a portion is missing. The sample gives some 410,000 clones, 75% to 95% of which show up once; around 6.4% is in the top ten. Sequenced sample: PBMCs. These receptors were collected from a man aged 35-49 years with head and neck cancer.

The rearrangement links TRBV11-2 to TRBJ1-1, with D possibly matching TRBD1 (6 bases). V lost 1 base to trimming and J lost 6 bases, with 9 bases between them. The CDR3 has 13 amino acids. Germline CDR1 and CDR2: SGHAT and FQNNGV. CDR3 loop: CASSLGRGAEAFF. Here the CDR3 DNA reads TGTGCCAGCAGCTTAGGGAGGGGGGCTGAAGCTTTCTTT.

This chain links TRBV2 with TRBJ2-2, with D possibly being TRBD2 (6 bases). Germline CDR1 SNHLY, CDR2 FYNNEI. Trimming took off 3 bases at V and 0 bases at J, with 8 bases between the two ends. This CDR3 region has 15 residues. The CDR3 nucleotides are TGTGCCAGCAGTGAGACGGGAGCGAACACCGGGGAGCTGTTTTTT. This codes for CASSETGANTGELFF.

The chain recombines TRBV11-2 with TRBJ2-7; D is uncertain. V was pared by 1 base and J by 2 bases, with 9 bases between. The germline CDR1 and CDR2 sequences are SGHAT and FQNNGV. The CDR3 length is 14 residues. The CDR3 loop is CASSLVLGAYEQYF. The CDR3 coding sequence is TGTGCCAGCAGCTTAGTTTTAGGCGCCTACGAGCAGTACTTC. Based on the CDR3 plus reference TRBV11-2 and TRBJ2-7, the full variable domain is EAGVAQSPRYKIIEKRQSVAFWCNPISGHATLYWYQQILGQGPKLLIQFQNNGVVDDSQLPKDRFSAERLKGVDSTLKIQPAKLEDSAVYLCASSLVLGAYEQYFGPGTRLTVT.

The rearrangement links TRBV30 to TRBJ1-1; 10 positions match TRBD1. The trim removed 3 bases at V and 1 base at J, leaving 5 bases unmatched. The CDR3 runs to 15 residues. Germline values: CDR1 GTSNPN, CDR2 SVGIG (reference sequence). CDR3 in DNA: TGTGCCTGGAGGGGGACAGGGGTGACGAACACTGAAGCTTTCTTT. The encoded protein is CAWRGTGVTNTEAFF.

The rearrangement joins TRBV14 to TRBJ2-3, with TRBD2 identical over 8 bases. The V gene's germline CDR1 is SGHDN and CDR2 FVKESK. The CDR3 is 15 amino acids. Trimming at V came to 4 bases and at J to 8 bases, leaving 11 bases not matched to a gene. The chain's CDR3 is CASSRSGGASRTQYF. DNA for the CDR3: TGTGCCAGCAGCCGCTCCGGGGGGGCCTCGCGTACGCAGTATTTT.

The chain couples TRBV9 to TRBJ2-7; D is tentatively TRBD1 or TRBD2 (6 bases each). This CDR3 spans 16 amino acids. Looked up from germline, CDR1 is SGDLS and CDR2 is YYNGEE. V was trimmed by 0 bases and J by 3 bases, leaving 16 bases between them. CDR3 region: CASSVDSSGADYEQYF. The CDR3 coding sequence is TGTGCCAGCAGCGTAGATTCTTCGGGGGCCGACTACGAGCAGTACTTC.

The V call is TRBV7-9, the J call TRBJ2-7; TRBD1 matches 10 bases. CDR3 size: 14 residues. CDR1 is SEHNR, CDR2 FQNEAQ, per germline (reference sequence). V lost 5 bases, J lost 7 bases, and 8 bases stayed unmatched. CDR3 bases: TGTGCCAGCAGCAGAGCGGGGACAGGGGAAGAGCAGTACTTC. It specifies CASSRAGTGEEQYF.